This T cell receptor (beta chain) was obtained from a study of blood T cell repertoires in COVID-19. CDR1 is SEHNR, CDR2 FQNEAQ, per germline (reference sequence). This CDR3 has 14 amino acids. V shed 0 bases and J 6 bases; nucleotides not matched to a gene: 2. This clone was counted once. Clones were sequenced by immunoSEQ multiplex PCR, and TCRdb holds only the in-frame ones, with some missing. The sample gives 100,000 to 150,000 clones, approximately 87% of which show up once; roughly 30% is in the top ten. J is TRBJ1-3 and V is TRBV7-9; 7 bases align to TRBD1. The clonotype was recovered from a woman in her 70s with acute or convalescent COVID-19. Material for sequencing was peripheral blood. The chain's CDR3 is CASSLAGGINTIYF. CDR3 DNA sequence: TGTGCCAGCAGCTTAGCAGGGGGCATAAACACCATATATTTT.